This T cell receptor (beta chain) stems from a study of CD8+ T cells in alopecia areata. Looking at the study overall: Treatment ran 6 to 18 months, with 6 months of follow-up afterward.

Study findings and constraints: While tofacitinib was given, many expanded lesional clones persisted in scalp and blood.

The sequencing template was cDNA reverse transcribed from extracted RNA. This table comes from immunoSEQ multiplex PCR, and its TCRdb copy is limited to in-frame clones, with some not included. Here the sample spans about 190,000 clones, roughly 64% being singletons. Germline CDR1 and CDR2: SGHAT and FQNNGV. The CDR3 sequence runs 12 residues, both termini included. Described treatment: oral pan-JAK inhibitor, 5-10 mg twice daily. About this clone itself: What it binds is unknown. The CDR3 does not end in the conserved phenylalanine or tryptophan, so this is likely a read error. No DNA is shown, since the ends of the CDR3 on it are uncertain; the CDR3 is the one TCRdb lists.

Sequencing used CD8+ T cells sorted from blood, obtained at week 24, from a patient treated with tofacitinib. The clonotype was recovered from a human donor with alopecia areata. This chain links TRBV11-2 with TRBJ2-7; the D call in the table, TRBD1, was not verified against the DNA. CDR3 in amino acids: CASSPPRDRVEL.